What follows describes a single TCR beta chain. The target antigen is unknown. Germline CDR1 MDHEN, CDR2 SYDVKM. The CDR3 has 14 amino acids. With V trimmed by 4 bases and J by 6 bases, 7 bases remained unmatched. The source of the sample is a study of cytomegalovirus exposure and HLA in healthy donors. Study conclusions and caveats: Among TCR sequences, most were rare, though some public TCRs appeared in many donors. In a later analysis, TCR beta V- and J-gene trimming showed a link to a missense DCLRE1C variant.

The PCR used 60 Vbeta and 13 Jbeta primers. Sequenced by immunoSEQ multiplex PCR; TCRdb stores in-frame clones only, minus some. Here the sample spans about 160,000 clones, almost 80% being singletons. Material: PBMCs. The chain combines TRBV28 with TRBJ1-2; 8 nucleotides line up with TRBD1. This TCR came from a woman aged 50 to 65 in good health and CMV-seropositive. This CDR3 is CASSSLQGVHGYTF. CDR3 DNA sequence: TGTGCCAGCAGTTCTTTACAGGGGGTACATGGCTACACCTTC.